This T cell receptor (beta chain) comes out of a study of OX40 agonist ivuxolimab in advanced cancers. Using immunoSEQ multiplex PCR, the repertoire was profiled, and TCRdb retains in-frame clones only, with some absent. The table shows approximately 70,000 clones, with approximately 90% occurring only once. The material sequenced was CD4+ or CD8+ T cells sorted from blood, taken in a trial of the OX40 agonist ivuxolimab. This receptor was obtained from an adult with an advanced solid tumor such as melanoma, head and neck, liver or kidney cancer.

CDR3 coding DNA: TGTGCCAGCAGCCGCGACAGGGCCGCCGGGGAGCTGTTTTTT. Its translation is CASSRDRAAGELFF. The rearrangement uses TRBV7-2 and TRBJ2-2; TRBD1 aligns across 7 bases. Germline trimming cut 5 bases from V and 6 bases from J; bases unmatched to any gene: 6. Germline V gives CDR1 SGHTA, CDR2 FQGNSA. This CDR3 contains 14 residues.